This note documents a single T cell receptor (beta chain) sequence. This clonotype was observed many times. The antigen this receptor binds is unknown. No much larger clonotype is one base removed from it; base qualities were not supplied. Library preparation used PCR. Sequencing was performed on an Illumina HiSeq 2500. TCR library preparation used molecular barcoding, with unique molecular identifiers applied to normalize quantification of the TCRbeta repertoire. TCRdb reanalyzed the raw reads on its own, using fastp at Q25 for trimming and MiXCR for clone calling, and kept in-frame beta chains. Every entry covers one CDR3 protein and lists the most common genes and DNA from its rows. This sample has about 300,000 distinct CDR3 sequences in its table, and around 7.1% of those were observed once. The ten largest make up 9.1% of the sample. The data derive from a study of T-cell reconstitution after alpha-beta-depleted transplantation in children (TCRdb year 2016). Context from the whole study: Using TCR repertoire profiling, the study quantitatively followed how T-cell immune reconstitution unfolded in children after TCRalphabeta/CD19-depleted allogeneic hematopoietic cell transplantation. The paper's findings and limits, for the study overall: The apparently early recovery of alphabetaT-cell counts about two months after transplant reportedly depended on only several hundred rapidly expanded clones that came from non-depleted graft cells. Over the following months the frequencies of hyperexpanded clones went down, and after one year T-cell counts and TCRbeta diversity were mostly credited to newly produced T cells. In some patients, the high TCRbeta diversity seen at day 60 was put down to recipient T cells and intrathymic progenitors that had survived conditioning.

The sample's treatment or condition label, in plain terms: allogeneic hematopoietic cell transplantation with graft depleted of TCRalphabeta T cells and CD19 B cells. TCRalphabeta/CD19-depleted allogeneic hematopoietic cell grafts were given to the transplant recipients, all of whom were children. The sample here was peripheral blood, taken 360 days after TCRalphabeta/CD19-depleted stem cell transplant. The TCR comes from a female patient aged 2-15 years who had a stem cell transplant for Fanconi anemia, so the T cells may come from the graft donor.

CDR3 loop: CSATLAGHTDTQYF. The nucleotide sequence is given as TGCAGTGCCACTCTAGCGGGGCACACAGATACGCAGTATTTT. The V and J genes are TRBV20-1 and TRBJ2-3; the central 9 bases match TRBD2. V loses 6 bases at its end and J loses 2 bases; junction bases beyond the gene matches: 6. Spanning cysteine to phenylalanine, the CDR3 consists of 14 amino acids. Only the CDR3 portion is preserved as DNA: 42 bases, with reading frame beginning at the first base. CDR1 DFQATT and CDR2 SNEGSKA were looked up in the germline V gene (reference sequence).